The 32 T cell receptor beta chains given below trace back to one sample, sequenced in a study of shared clonotypes between healthy human individuals. This table comes from immunoSEQ multiplex PCR, and its TCRdb copy is limited to in-frame clones, with some not included. The sample lists roughly 2.2 million clones, roughly 93% occurring once. Sequencing was done on a sample of naive CD4+ T cells from PBMCs. The sample's subset: CD45RA+ positively selected. The origin of the receptors is a man younger than 35 in good health. Some clones in this sample may be carry-over from other donors' samples.

J is TRBJ2-3 and V is TRBV29-1; D perhaps matches TRBD1 (5 bases). Germline V gives CDR1 SQVTM, CDR2 ANQGSEA. CDR3 length: 12 residues. The V end lost 7 bases, the J end lost 1 base, and 9 bases lay between the germline ends. CDR3 coding DNA: TGCAGCGCGGACACAGGCACAGATACGCAGTATTTT. It codes for CSADTGTDTQYF.

This clone appeared once. V gene TRBV2 combines with J gene TRBJ1-1, with D tentatively TRBD1 (6 bases). Germline CDR1 and CDR2: SNHLY and FYNNEI. This CDR3 spans 13 amino acids. The ends were cut back, 4 bases at V and 8 bases at J, with 14 bases in the middle. The CDR3 DNA is TGTGCCAGCAGTGCTGAGGGGGGGGAGGAAGCTTTCTTT. Translated: CASSAEGGEEAFF.

The V call is TRBV6-1, the J call TRBJ1-1; D remains ambiguous. The CDR3 spans 15 residues. Germline lookup yields CDR1 MNHNS and CDR2 SASEGT. V lost 7 bases, J lost 3 bases, and 18 bases lay in between. The CDR3 nucleotides are TGTGCCAGCACCGTATACCCCGGTGGGGACACTGAAGCTTTCTTT. This translates into CASTVYPGGDTEAFF.

This chain joins TRBV28 and TRBJ1-5; 9 nucleotides align to TRBD1. The CDR3 is 17 residues long. CDR1 is MDHEN and CDR2 is SYDVKM in the germline V gene. Trimming took 5 bases from V and 1 from J; bases not matched to a gene: 9. The CDR3 is CASSPTPGTGSNQPQHF. The CDR3 bases are TGTGCCAGCAGTCCGACTCCCGGGACAGGGAGCAATCAGCCCCAGCATTTT.

The CDR3 nucleotides are TGTGCCTGGAACCCAGGCACCGGGGAGCTGTTTTTT. Residues: CAWNPGTGELFF. The rearrangement links TRBV30 to TRBJ2-2; no definite D call. V lost 4 bases to trimming and J lost 4 bases, with 7 bases between them. The CDR3 has 12 residues. Germline V lookup: CDR1 GTSNPN, CDR2 SVGIG (reference sequence).

This CDR3 is CASGLAGGMDNEQFF. CDR3 sequence (DNA): TGCGCCAGTGGACTAGCGGGAGGGATGGACAATGAGCAGTTCTTC. This chain links TRBV5-1 with TRBJ2-1, with TRBD2 identical over 15 bases. The trim removed 8 bases at V and 5 bases at J, leaving 5 bases unmatched. Germline-derived CDR1 and CDR2 are SGHRS and YFSETQ. The CDR3 has 15 amino acids.

In DNA form, the CDR3 reads TGCGCCAGCAGCCAAGTGGCCGGGACAACCTACAATGAGCAGTTCTTC. It is translated as CASSQVAGTTYNEQFF. V gene TRBV4-3 combines with J gene TRBJ2-1, with D tentatively TRBD1 (6 bases). V shed 1 base and J shed 2 bases, with 12 bases lying between them. Germline V gene data show CDR1 as LGHNA and CDR2 as YSLEER. The CDR3 is 16 residues long.

The chain links TRBV5-4 to TRBJ2-3; tentative D call: TRBD1 (5 bases). With 1 base removed from V and 6 bases from J, the gap between germline ends came to 18 bases. CDR1 and CDR2 from the germline V gene are SGHNT and YYREEE (reference sequence). The CDR3 covers 16 residues. The DNA for the CDR3 is TGTGCCAGCAGCTTGAGGTTCTTCAGGGTTGCGGATACGCAGTATTTT. Translating it yields CASSLRFFRVADTQYF.

The V gene is TRBV9, the J gene TRBJ1-1; TRBD1 aligns across 7 bases. CDR1 SGDLS and CDR2 YYNGEE come from the germline V gene. Trimming removed 3 bases from V and 0 bases from J; junction bases left unmatched: 5. There are 15 residues in the CDR3. CDR3 loop: CASSARGQLNTEAFF. CDR3 sequence (DNA): TGTGCCAGCAGCGCCCGGGGACAGCTGAACACTGAAGCTTTCTTT.

The chain has TRBV19 and TRBJ2-3; 10 bases map to TRBD2. The V gene's germline CDR1 is LNHDA and CDR2 SQIVND (reference sequence). This CDR3 comprises 17 residues. The V and J ends lost 7 bases and 4 bases, in that order; junction bases with no gene match: 14. DNA of the CDR3: TGTGCCAGTACTCCGGGAAGGGGGACTAGCGAACCAGATACGCAGTATTTT. This translates into CASTPGRGTSEPDTQYF.

The V gene is TRBV7-2, the J gene TRBJ1-3, with D unclear. V lost 2 bases, J lost 7 bases, and 15 bases lay in between. Germline V CDR1 and CDR2: SGHTA, FQGNSA. This CDR3 is built from 15 residues. The DNA of the CDR3 is TGTGCCAGCAGCTTAAGTCAGCCCCGGCCGAACACCATATATTTT. Translated, it gives CASSLSQPRPNTIYF.

This chain connects TRBV28 to TRBJ2-6; D is uncertain. Trimming removed 2 bases at V and 4 bases at J, with 9 bases between. This CDR3 comprises 15 residues. Per germline, CDR1 MDHEN and CDR2 SYDVKM. The CDR3 coding sequence is TGTGCCAGCAGTTTAGGCCCGCCCGGGGCCAACGTCCTGACTTTC. This gives the protein CASSLGPPGANVLTF.

The genes are TRBV2 and TRBJ2-7, with D tentatively TRBD1 or TRBD2 (5 bases each). Trimming pared 5 bases from V and 3 bases from J, leaving 20 bases between. The CDR3 extends over 16 amino acids. Per germline, CDR1 SNHLY and CDR2 FYNNEI. For the CDR3, the DNA is TGTGCCAGCAGTCCCCGAGAGGGGCCGACGCTCTACGAGCAGTACTTC. Translating gives CASSPREGPTLYEQYF.

The rearrangement links TRBV4-2 to TRBJ1-5; D unclear. The V end was cut by 0 bases, the J end by 7 bases, with 7 bases between. This CDR3 contains 13 residues. Looked up from germline, CDR1 is LGHNA and CDR2 is YNFKEQ. The CDR3 DNA is TGTGCCAGCAGCCAAGATCCCCGGCAGCCCCAGCATTTT. This encodes CASSQDPRQPQHF.

Details on this clone: The final CDR3 position lacks the conserved phenylalanine or tryptophan, pointing to a likely read error. Because the CDR3's place on the DNA is in doubt, the DNA is left out and the CDR3 is given as listed by TCRdb. The gene calls are TRBV2 and TRBJ1-1; the listed D gene, TRBD1, was not tested against the DNA. Germline loops: CDR1 SNHLY, CDR2 FYNNEI. The CDR3 is 13 amino acids in total, end residues counted. CDR3 protein: CASSEARQGVISL.

In this sample, this clone turned up once. The rearrangement joins TRBV7-2 to TRBJ1-5; D ambiguous. Germline CDR1 is SGHTA and CDR2 is FQGNSA. Trimming took 5 bases from V and 2 from J, leaving 16 bases between them. The CDR3 has 16 amino acids. The CDR3, as DNA: TGTGCCAGCAGCCCCGAACCCCGCGTCGGCAATCAGCCCCAGCATTTT. It codes for CASSPEPRVGNQPQHF.

This chain connects TRBV4-1 to TRBJ2-1, with 10 bases that match TRBD2. The CDR3 has 16 amino acids. Germline V lookup: CDR1 MGHRA, CDR2 YSYEKL. J gave up 4 bases and V 3 bases, and 6 bases lay outside the gene matches. CDR3 nucleotides: TGCGCCAGCAGCCAGCCTACTAGCGGGAATTACAATGAGCAGTTCTTC. Amino acid sequence: CASSQPTSGNYNEQFF.

This chain joins TRBV7-2 and TRBJ2-3; TRBD2 matches at 11 bases. Germline V gene lookup returns CDR1 SGHTA and CDR2 FQGNSA. Unmatched junction bases numbered 12, after V lost 5 bases and J lost 2 bases. This CDR3 is 18 amino acids long. This chain's CDR3 is CASSARTGLAASTDTQYF. The CDR3 region has the DNA TGTGCCAGCAGCGCCCGGACGGGACTAGCGGCATCCACAGATACGCAGTATTTT.

The genes are TRBV10-1 and TRBJ2-2; tentatively, D is TRBD2 (6 bases). The CDR3 is 17 residues long. The germline CDR1 and CDR2 sequences are WNHNN and SYGVQD (reference sequence). V lost 2 bases, J lost 1 base, and 14 bases lay in between. Written as DNA, the CDR3 is TGCGCCAGCAGTGAGCCGGACTATCGAGGGAACACCGGGGAGCTGTTTTTT. Its protein is CASSEPDYRGNTGELFF.

A single count supports this clone. The V call is TRBV7-3, the J call TRBJ2-3; a weak D match, TRBD2 (7 bases). Germline CDR1 reads SGHTA; CDR2 reads FQGTGA. V lost 4 bases and J 3 bases, leaving 20 bases between the germline ends. The CDR3 consists of 17 residues. The CDR3 is CASSSDRGAWNTDTQYF. In DNA, the CDR3 is TGTGCCAGCAGCTCCGATCGGGGGGCGTGGAATACAGATACGCAGTATTTT.

The rearrangement uses TRBV11-2 and TRBJ1-1, with TRBD1 matching 7 bases. This CDR3 has 16 residues. In germline, CDR1 is SGHAT, CDR2 FQNNGV. The trim removed 5 bases at V and 0 bases at J, leaving 9 bases unmatched. In nucleotides, the CDR3 is TGTGCCAGCAGCCCCAGGGGCGGACAGGTGAACACTGAAGCTTTCTTT. This encodes CASSPRGGQVNTEAFF.

The sample holds one count of this clone. This sequence joins TRBV15 and TRBJ2-7; 13 bases align to TRBD2. The J segment lost 6 bases and the V segment lost 5 bases, leaving 7 bases of the junction unmatched. CDR3 length: 15 residues. The germline V gene encodes CDR1 LNHNV and CDR2 YYDKDF (reference sequence). This CDR3 is CATSVLAGGLPEQYF. The DNA of the CDR3 is TGTGCCACCAGCGTACTAGCGGGAGGGCTCCCCGAGCAGTACTTC.

V is TRBV27 and J is TRBJ2-3; D not resolved. The V gene's germline CDR1 is MNHEY and CDR2 SMNVEV (reference sequence). V was clipped by 7 bases and J by 4 bases, with 9 bases between them. This CDR3 region has 12 residues. The CDR3 spells CASKSGSDTQYF. The CDR3 DNA reads as TGTGCCAGCAAGAGTGGGTCAGATACGCAGTATTTT.

V is TRBV6-5 and J is TRBJ1-1, with D perhaps TRBD1 (6 bases). Trimming removed 4 bases from V and 5 bases from J, with 11 bases in between. The CDR3 sequence is 13 residues long. The germline gives CDR1 MNHEY, CDR2 SVGAGI. The CDR3 is CASSWEGGTEAFF. Written as DNA, the CDR3 is TGTGCCAGCAGTTGGGAAGGGGGGACTGAAGCTTTCTTT.

The CDR3 region is CASSPSGWTTYEQYF. The CDR3 DNA sequence: TGTGCCAGTAGTCCCTCGGGGTGGACGACCTACGAGCAGTACTTC. The chain links TRBV19 to TRBJ2-7, with D possibly matching TRBD2 (5 bases). Germline V gene lookup returns CDR1 LNHDA and CDR2 SQIVND (reference sequence). This CDR3 has 15 amino acids. Deletions cut 5 bases from V and 2 bases from J, with 16 bases between.

This chain links TRBV28 with TRBJ2-3; 8 positions match TRBD2. J was trimmed by 3 bases and V by 5 bases; bases with no gene match: 13. The CDR3 is made up of 17 amino acids. Germline V CDR1 and CDR2: MDHEN, SYDVKM. The chain's CDR3 is CASSLPWGSGATDTQYF. For the CDR3, the DNA is TGTGCCAGCAGTCTCCCATGGGGTAGCGGGGCTACAGATACGCAGTATTTT.

This clone was recorded only once. The chain has TRBV27 and TRBJ2-7; D might be TRBD2 (6 bases). V was cut by 2 bases and J by 7 bases, with 18 bases left in between. The germline CDR1 and CDR2 sequences are MNHEY and SMNVEV (reference sequence). This CDR3 comprises 15 residues. CDR3 DNA: TGTGCCAGCAGTTTAAATTTAGCGGCGTATGGGGAGCAGTACTTC. This translates into CASSLNLAAYGEQYF.

The chain combines TRBV11-2 with TRBJ1-1, with D possibly TRBD1 on 5 matching bases. Germline V gives CDR1 SGHAT, CDR2 FQNNGV. The CDR3 has 18 amino acids. V dropped 1 base and J dropped 3 bases, with 21 bases sitting between them. CDR3 protein: CASSLVSLPQPGHTEAFF. The CDR3, as DNA: TGTGCCAGCAGCTTAGTATCCCTCCCCCAACCAGGGCACACTGAAGCTTTCTTT. Complete variable domain (other parts from reference TRBV11-2 and TRBJ1-1): EAGVAQSPRYKIIEKRQSVAFWCNPISGHATLYWYQQILGQGPKLLIQFQNNGVVDDSQLPKDRFSAERLKGVDSTLKIQPAKLEDSAVYLCASSLVSLPQPGHTEAFFGQGTRLTVV.

This chain links TRBV2 with TRBJ1-1, with 10 nucleotides matching TRBD1. The CDR3 is 12 residues long. The V gene's germline CDR1 is SNHLY and CDR2 FYNNEI. V lost 10 bases to trimming and J lost 4 bases; unmatched junction nucleotides: 3. CDR3 loop: CATRTGGTEAFF. DNA for the CDR3: TGTGCCACCAGGACAGGGGGCACTGAAGCTTTCTTT. The variable domain in full, with the rest retrieved from reference TRBV2 and TRBJ1-1, is EPEVTQTPSHQVTQMGQEVILRCVPISNHLYFYWYRQILGQKVEFLVSFYNNEISEKSEIFDDQFSVERPDGSNFTLKIRSTKLEDSAMYFCATRTGGTEAFFGQGTRLTVV.

The chain carries TRBV5-1 and TRBJ1-2; 9 nucleotides match TRBD1. Germline trimming cut 5 bases from V and 0 bases from J; bases unmatched to any gene: 8. The V gene's germline CDR1 is SGHRS and CDR2 YFSETQ. The CDR3 covers 16 residues. The CDR3 is CASRRMGDRANYGYTF. For the CDR3, the DNA is TGCGCCAGCAGAAGAATGGGGGACAGGGCTAACTATGGCTACACCTTC.

This clone was observed once. The V gene is TRBV19, the J gene TRBJ1-1; TRBD1 is a possible D gene (5 bases). This CDR3 has 15 amino acids. CDR1 is LNHDA and CDR2 is SQIVND in the germline V gene (reference sequence). Trimming cost V 6 bases and J 0 bases, with 14 bases left between them. For the CDR3, the DNA is TGTGCCAGTAGAGATCCCGGGACCTTGAACACTGAAGCTTTCTTT. Translated: CASRDPGTLNTEAFF.

V and J are TRBV5-8 and TRBJ2-3; D is uncertain. The CDR3 is 14 residues long. Germline V gene data show CDR1 as SGHTS and CDR2 as YDEGEE. V lost 2 bases to trimming and J lost 1 base, with 8 bases between them. DNA of the CDR3: TGTGCCAGCAGCTTTCGATCTGGCACAGATACGCAGTATTTT. Amino acid sequence: CASSFRSGTDTQYF.